This T cell receptor (beta chain) was profiled in a study of blood T cell repertoires in COVID-19. Study information: In each case, the material was cDNA or gDNA derived from T cells, B-cell-depleted T cells, or PBMCs.

The germline V and J ends were trimmed by 3 bases and 4 bases, with 6 bases remaining between them. This CDR3 spans 12 amino acids. Per germline, CDR1 MNHNS and CDR2 SASEGT. Data came from immunoSEQ multiplex PCR; TCRdb stores just in-frame clones and leaves some out. The repertoire holds approximately 70,000 clones, with about four fifths as singletons. The chain uses TRBV6-1 and TRBJ1-2, with D possibly matching TRBD1 (5 bases). The clonotype originates from a woman older than 75 with acute or convalescent COVID-19. Sequenced material: peripheral blood. The CDR3 loop reads CASSETAYGYTF. The DNA for the CDR3 is TGTGCCAGCAGTGAGACAGCCTATGGCTACACCTTC.